Listed here are 10 T cell receptor beta chains from one sample, sequenced in a study of blood T cell repertoires in COVID-19. Produced via immunoSEQ multiplex PCR; TCRdb's table is partial and in-frame only. In the table there are roughly 64,000 clones, more than 60% of which are singletons. The specimen sequenced was peripheral blood. Receptor source: a human donor in a cohort sampled during active COVID-19.

The chain employs TRBV7-6 and TRBJ2-1; 8 bases line up with TRBD1. Germline V CDR1 and CDR2: SGHVS, FNYEAQ. With V trimmed by 6 bases and J by 8 bases, 9 bases remained unmatched. The CDR3 sequence is 14 residues long. In nucleotides, the CDR3 is TGTGCCAGCAGTAACGGACAGGGTCGAGATGAGCAGTTCTTC. Amino acid sequence: CASSNGQGRDEQFF. Filled out from reference TRBV7-6 and TRBJ2-1, the complete variable domain reads GAGVSQSPRYKVTKRGQDVALRCDPISGHVSLYWYRQALGQGPEFLTYFNYEAQQDKSGLPNDRFSAERPEGSISTLTIQRTEQRDSAMYRCASSNGQGRDEQFFGPGTRLTVL.

This chain uses TRBV7-3 with TRBJ2-1; D uncertain. The CDR3 loop spans 15 amino acids. Germline V lookup: CDR1 SGHTA, CDR2 FQGTGA. V shed 4 bases and J shed 0 bases, with 10 bases lying between them. The CDR3 protein is CASSYWASSYNEQFF. The CDR3 nucleotides are TGTGCCAGCAGCTATTGGGCCAGCTCCTACAATGAGCAGTTCTTC.

The table lists this clone with a few counts. This sequence joins TRBV6-6 and TRBJ2-1; D is perhaps TRBD2 (6 bases). Per the germline V gene, CDR1 is MNHNY and CDR2 is SVGAGI (reference sequence). V was shortened by 5 bases and J by 9 bases, with 23 bases between the two germline ends. The length of the CDR3 is 16 residues. Here the CDR3 DNA reads TGTGCCAGCAGTACATCCCCTATAGGTAGCGGAGGTGAGCAGTTCTTC. Translating it yields CASSTSPIGSGGEQFF.

The chain is built from TRBV7-2 and TRBJ2-7; a weak D match, TRBD1 (6 bases). The CDR3 runs 14 residues. The V end was cut by 5 bases, the J end by 2 bases, with 13 bases between. Germline V gene data show CDR1 as SGHTA and CDR2 as FQGNSA. DNA for the CDR3: TGTGCCAGCAGCCCCCTGGGGGCCCCCTACGAGCAGTACTTC. Amino acid sequence: CASSPLGAPYEQYF.

This clone was detected only a few times. V usage is TRBV28 and J usage is TRBJ2-3, with a weak D call TRBD2 (5 bases). Germline V CDR1 and CDR2: MDHEN, SYDVKM. V was trimmed by 6 bases and J by 7 bases, leaving 5 bases between them. The CDR3 spans 10 residues. In nucleotides, the CDR3 is TGTGCCAGCAGCGGGAATACGCAGTATTTT. The encoded protein is CASSGNTQYF.

In its sample, this clone was seen a few times. The gene calls are TRBV19 and TRBJ1-1, with TRBD1 as a possible D gene (6 bases). V lost 5 bases, J lost 8 bases, and 9 bases lay in between. The CDR3 has 11 residues. Germline CDR1 reads LNHDA; CDR2 reads SQIVND (reference sequence). Here the CDR3 reads CASSVDREAFF. CDR3 nucleotide sequence: TGTGCCAGTAGTGTCGACAGGGAAGCTTTCTTT.

This sequence joins TRBV15 and TRBJ2-3; 8 bases align to TRBD2. Germline CDR1 and CDR2: LNHNV and YYDKDF (reference sequence). Unmatched junction bases numbered 2, after V lost 6 bases and J lost 0 bases. The CDR3 length is 14 residues. CDR3 nucleotide sequence: TGTGCCACCAGGGGCGGGGGGAGCACAGATACGCAGTATTTT. Translation gives CATRGGGSTDTQYF.

V is TRBV10-3 and J is TRBJ2-7; D is possibly TRBD2 (7 bases). The CDR3 length is 15 residues. V was pared by 10 bases and J by 0 bases, with 19 bases between. Per germline, CDR1 ENHRY and CDR2 SYGVKD. This CDR3 is CASGGNQGNSYEQYF. The CDR3 DNA reads as TGTGCCAGCGGGGGAAATCAGGGGAACTCCTACGAGCAGTACTTC.

In this sample, this clone turned up a few times. This chain joins TRBV4-2 and TRBJ2-2, with 7 bases fitting TRBD2. This CDR3 has 14 amino acids. J lost 7 bases, V lost 4 bases, and 6 bases had no gene match. The germline CDR1 and CDR2 sequences are LGHNA and YNFKEQ. The chain's CDR3 is CASSRSGVVGELFF. DNA of the CDR3: TGTGCCAGCAGCCGAAGCGGGGTCGTCGGGGAGCTGTTTTTT.

This clone has only a few counts. This chain links TRBV6-5 with TRBJ1-2; D is possibly TRBD1 (6 bases). Germline V gene lookup returns CDR1 MNHEY and CDR2 SVGAGI. Between the trimmed V and J ends, which lost 6 bases and 0 bases, there was a span of 8 bases. The CDR3 spans 13 residues. CDR3 sequence: CASRDSANYGYTF. The CDR3 DNA follows: TGTGCCAGCAGGGACAGCGCTAACTATGGCTACACCTTC.